The 22 T cell receptor beta chains below all came from one sample that was sequenced in a study of blood T cell repertoires in COVID-19. Profiled with immunoSEQ multiplex PCR; TCRdb holds only in-frame clones, not every one. The sample includes 26,000 or so clones, about 90% seen only once; the top ten take 2.5% to 3%. Sequencing was done on a sample of peripheral blood. Receptor source: a human donor in a cohort sampled during active COVID-19.

The chain is built from TRBV5-1 and TRBJ2-2, with 11 bases lining up with TRBD1. Germline V gene lookup returns CDR1 SGHRS and CDR2 YFSETQ. This CDR3 is 15 amino acids long. The ends lost 3 bases at V and 5 bases at J; junction bases unmatched: 3. DNA of the CDR3: TGCGCCAGCAGCTGGACAGGGGGCCCGACCGGGGAGCTGTTTTTT. It specifies CASSWTGGPTGELFF. Based on the CDR3 plus reference TRBV5-1 and TRBJ2-2, the full variable domain is KAGVTQTPRYLIKTRGQQVTLSCSPISGHRSVSWYQQTPGQGLQFLFEYFSETQRNKGNFPGRFSGRQFSNSRSEMNVSTLELGDSALYLCASSWTGGPTGELFFGEGSRLTVL.

This rearrangement joins TRBV3-1 (or the pseudogene TRBV3-2) to TRBJ2-7; D ambiguous. CDR1 LGHDT and CDR2 YNNKEL come from the germline V gene (reference sequence). Trimming left V 1 base short and J 2 bases short, with 3 bases between. The CDR3 contains 12 residues. The CDR3 spells CASSQGAYEQYF. Written as DNA, the CDR3 is TGTGCCAGCAGCCAAGGCGCCTACGAGCAGTACTTC.

This clone came up once. The chain links TRBV7-8 to TRBJ1-1, with 7 nucleotides matching TRBD1. Per the germline V gene, CDR1 is SGHVS and CDR2 is FQNEAQ. The V and J ends lost 5 bases and 7 bases, in that order; junction bases with no gene match: 10. CDR3 length equals 14 residues. The CDR3 nucleotides read TGTGCCAGCAGCCCTCAAACAGGGGTCTATGAAGCTTTCTTT. It specifies CASSPQTGVYEAFF.

The rearrangement uses TRBV27 and TRBJ2-7; TRBD2 is a possible D gene (7 bases). Trimming removed 6 bases at V and 3 bases at J, with 21 bases between. Germline V gives CDR1 MNHEY, CDR2 SMNVEV (reference sequence). The CDR3 extends over 16 amino acids. The CDR3 here is CASSPWGGLKGYEQYV. The CDR3 DNA is TGTGCCAGCAGCCCCTGGGGGGGGCTTAAGGGCTACGAGCAGTACGTC.

This clone was counted a single time. This sequence joins TRBV11-1 and TRBJ2-3; 9 bases map to TRBD1. The CDR3 sequence is 15 residues long. J gave up 2 bases and V 7 bases, and 7 bases lay outside the gene matches. The germline gives CDR1 SGHAT, CDR2 FQDESV (reference sequence). The CDR3 DNA is TGTGCCAGCAACAAAAGACAGGGGGTCACAGATACGCAGTATTTT. This encodes CASNKRQGVTDTQYF.

The gene calls are TRBV25-1 and TRBJ2-5; TRBD1 matches at 8 bases. The J call may be in error: the DNA end matches TRBJ2-7 better. CDR3 length: 15 amino acids. Per germline, CDR1 MGHDK and CDR2 SYGVNS. The CDR3 region is CASSPDRAVSYEQYF. The CDR3 DNA sequence: TGTGCCAGCAGCCCGGACAGGGCTGTCTCCTACGAGCAGTACTTC.

The chain recombines TRBV15 with TRBJ2-7; maybe TRBD2 (6 bases). In germline, CDR1 is LNHNV, CDR2 YYDKDF (reference sequence). Trimming stripped 4 bases from V and 0 bases from J, with 7 bases between. The CDR3 extends over 13 amino acids. CDR3 bases: TGTGCCACCAGCAACGGGGGCTCCTACGAGCAGTACGTC. Residues: CATSNGGSYEQYV.

The CDR3, as DNA: TGTGCCAGCAGCCAAGTAGCGGGTGGAGTGACAGATACGCAGTATTTT. Encoded protein: CASSQVAGGVTDTQYF. The J gene is TRBJ2-3, the V gene TRBV14, with TRBD2 identical over 7 bases. This CDR3 has 16 residues. Germline loops: CDR1 SGHDN, CDR2 FVKESK. The junction had 7 bases not matched to a gene; V was cut back by 1 base and J by 3 bases.

V gene TRBV27 combines with J gene TRBJ1-4; possibly TRBD1 for D (6 bases). Germline V gene sequence: CDR1 MNHEY, CDR2 SMNVEV (reference sequence). The CDR3 contains 16 residues. V was shortened by 6 bases and J by 0 bases, with 14 bases between the two germline ends. The CDR3 region is CASSRSTGTTNEKLFF. CDR3 sequence (DNA): TGTGCCAGCAGCCGAAGCACAGGGACAACTAATGAAAAACTGTTTTTT. The full variable domain, rest sourced from reference TRBV27 and TRBJ1-4, is EAQVTQNPRYLITVTGKKLTVTCSQNMNHEYMSWYRQDPGLGLRQIYYSMNVEVTDKGDVPEGYKVSRKEKRNFPLILESPSPNQTSLYFCASSRSTGTTNEKLFFGSGTQLSVL.

This clone was seen more than once but under ten times. The chain joins TRBV7-3 to TRBJ1-4; 7 positions agree with TRBD1. Looked up from germline, CDR1 is SGHTA and CDR2 is FQGTGA. The CDR3 sequence is 18 residues long. Trimming took 5 bases from V and 6 from J; bases not matched to a gene: 18. The CDR3 DNA follows: TGTGCCAGCAGCCCAACTAGGGGGCAGTCCGGCGGGGATGAAAAACTGTTTTTT. It specifies CASSPTRGQSGGDEKLFF.

The rearrangement uses TRBV5-1 and TRBJ2-3, with 7 bases that match TRBD2. The CDR3 extends over 18 amino acids. In germline, CDR1 is SGHRS, CDR2 YFSETQ. Trimming took 3 bases from V and 4 from J; bases not matched to a gene: 17. CDR3 protein: CASSSLPPSGPRSDTQYF. CDR3 bases: TGCGCCAGCAGCTCCTTACCCCCTAGCGGACCAAGGTCAGATACGCAGTATTTT.

The chain employs TRBV28 and TRBJ2-1, with D possibly being TRBD1 (5 bases). The germline V and J ends were trimmed by 5 bases and 4 bases, with 9 bases remaining between them. The CDR3 covers 13 residues. Germline V gives CDR1 MDHEN, CDR2 SYDVKM. The CDR3 sequence: CASSVDRYNEQFF. In nucleotides, the CDR3 is TGTGCCAGCAGTGTCGACAGATACAATGAGCAGTTCTTC.

The chain carries TRBV14 and TRBJ1-1; no reliable D call. This CDR3 region has 13 residues. V lost 1 base to trimming and J lost 11 bases, with 14 bases between them. Germline CDR1 and CDR2: SGHDN and FVKESK. The CDR3 DNA reads TGTGCCAGCAGCCAAGTGATTTCCGGGTTGGCTTTCTTT. It specifies CASSQVISGLAFF.

This chain links TRBV3-1 (or the pseudogene TRBV3-2) with TRBJ2-5; TRBD1 matches at 8 bases. CDR1 is LGHDT, CDR2 YNNKEL, per germline (reference sequence). The CDR3 totals 16 residues. Germline trimming cut 4 bases from V and 3 bases from J; bases unmatched to any gene: 10. In DNA, the CDR3 is TGTGCCAGCAGCCTCACAGGGGGAAGGGAGAAAGAGACCCAGTACTTC. Its protein is CASSLTGGREKETQYF.

The genes are TRBV27 and TRBJ2-5; 10 nucleotides agree with TRBD1. This CDR3 is 16 amino acids long. The V gene's germline CDR1 is MNHEY and CDR2 SMNVEV (reference sequence). The trim removed 5 bases at V and 5 bases at J, leaving 11 bases unmatched. This CDR3 is CASSPRTGGGGETQYF. The CDR3 coding sequence is TGTGCCAGCAGTCCCCGGACAGGGGGGGGTGGGGAGACCCAGTACTTC.

This clone was observed once. V and J are TRBV18 and TRBJ1-6, with D perhaps TRBD1 (5 bases). V shed 3 bases and J shed 10 bases, with 13 bases lying between them. This CDR3 is built from 14 residues. Germline V gene lookup returns CDR1 KGHSH and CDR2 LQKENI. Written as DNA, the CDR3 is TGTGCCAGCTCACCCCGGGTGGGGGGGTCACCCCTCCACTTT. This encodes CASSPRVGGSPLHF.

The J gene is TRBJ1-2, the V gene TRBV6-1; D is unresolved. Per germline, CDR1 MNHNS and CDR2 SASEGT. Trimming shortened V by 2 bases and J by 0 bases, and 13 bases separated the two germline ends. The CDR3 sequence is 16 residues long. CDR3 coding DNA: TGTGCCAGCAGTGAATTGGTAGCTAAAGCTAACTATGGCTACACCTTC. Encoded protein: CASSELVAKANYGYTF.

J is TRBJ2-3 and V is TRBV7-2; no firm D call. Trimming cost V 5 bases and J 0 bases, with 9 bases left between them. CDR1 and CDR2 (germline): SGHTA, FQGNSA. The CDR3 loop spans 14 amino acids. This CDR3 is CASSPQLSTDTQYF. DNA for the CDR3: TGTGCCAGCAGCCCCCAACTTAGCACAGATACGCAGTATTTT.

The genes are TRBV6-6 and TRBJ1-6, with D possibly TRBD1 on 5 matching bases. Germline V gives CDR1 MNHNY, CDR2 SVGAGI (reference sequence). The V and J ends lost 5 bases and 7 bases respectively, with 12 bases between them. The CDR3 covers 14 residues. DNA for the CDR3: TGTGCCAGCAGTATCATCAACAGGAATTCACCCCTCCACTTT. Its translation: CASSIINRNSPLHF.

This rearrangement joins TRBV18 to TRBJ2-5; no firm D call. This CDR3 is built from 17 residues. Trimming took off 0 bases at V and 7 bases at J, with 21 bases between the two ends. Germline assignment: CDR1 KGHSH and CDR2 LQKENI. CDR3 sequence (DNA): TGTGCCAGCTCACCACCTCTGAGAGGCCCCAAACGCGGGACCCAGTACTTC. This gives the protein CASSPPLRGPKRGTQYF.

This clone was found once. V and J are TRBV6-1 and TRBJ1-1; D gene ambiguous. The CDR3 is 16 amino acids. Germline lookup yields CDR1 MNHNS and CDR2 SASEGT. The ends were cut back, 4 bases at V and 1 base at J, with 16 bases in the middle. The DNA for the CDR3 is TGTGCCAGCAGTGCTCCATTCATGGGGAGGAACACTGAAGCTTTCTTT. It codes for CASSAPFMGRNTEAFF.

This chain joins TRBV27 and TRBJ1-4; TRBD1 agrees at 9 bases. The junction had 16 bases not matched to a gene; V was cut back by 6 bases and J by 8 bases. The CDR3 length is 17 residues. CDR1 and CDR2 from the germline V gene are MNHEY and SMNVEV (reference sequence). The CDR3 nucleotides are TGTGCCAGCAGAGCCTGGGGACAGGGACTTTCGGGGGAAAAACTGTTTTTT. Translation: CASRAWGQGLSGEKLFF.